The present T cell receptor (beta chain) was sequenced within a study of shared T cell receptors in the human thymus. This clone occurred a few times. Clones were read by immunoSEQ multiplex PCR, and TCRdb kept only the in-frame ones, dropping some. The data hold approximately 68,000 clones, with around 96% observed a single time. The sample taken for sequencing was thymocytes. This receptor was taken from a human donor.

This CDR3 is CASSPQTGRSYEQYF. Written as DNA, the CDR3 is TGTGCCAGCAGTCCCCAAACGGGGCGCTCCTACGAGCAGTACTTC. The chain employs TRBV6-1 and TRBJ2-7; the D gene could be TRBD1 or TRBD2 (5 bases each). The V end was cut by 5 bases, the J end by 0 bases, with 14 bases between. From germline, CDR1 is MNHNS and CDR2 SASEGT. This CDR3 has 15 amino acids.